A selection of T cell receptor beta chains follows, all from one sample in a study of lymphopenia after photon versus proton radiotherapy. Sequencing used immunoSEQ multiplex PCR; TCRdb keeps in-frame clones, though not all of them. The table records some 55,000 clones, around four fifths of them present only once. The sample in question was peripheral blood, obtained from a patient treated with photon-based radiotherapy. Receptors were obtained from a man aged 50 or older with gastric cancer. CDR3s include the opening cysteine and the closing phenylalanine or tryptophan. The D gene is left open where the match is weak. Clone size is shown for a subset of rows, as once, few, many or a class of expanded clone.

TRBJ2-1,NA,TRBV5-1,TRBD2,TGCGCCAGCAGCGGAACTAGCGGGAGTAGCGAGCAGTTCTTC,CASSGTSGSSEQFF
TRBJ2-7,NA,TRBV5-6,TRBD2,TGTGCCAGCAGCTCGCTAGCGGGAGGGGGTTGGTACGAGCAGTACTTC,CASSSLAGGGWYEQYF
TRBJ1-2,NA,TRBV10-2,NA,TGCGCCAGCACAAGGGGTTCTAACTATGGCTACACCTTC,CASTRGSNYGYTF
TRBJ1-1,NA,TRBV19,NA,TGTGCCAGTAGTATAACGGGCATGAACACTGAAGCTTTCTTT,CASSITGMNTEAFF
TRBJ1-1,NA,TRBV13,NA,TGTGCCAGCAGCGACCTCACAGGGCTCCGTGACACTGAAGCTTTCTTT,CASSDLTGLRDTEAFF
TRBJ1-2,NA,TRBV21-1,NA,TGTGCCAGCAGCAAAGCGCTTGGAGGGGCTCACGGCTACACCTTC,CASSKALGGAHGYTF
TRBJ2-5,NA,TRBV5-8,NA,TGTGCCAGCAGCCAGAGCGGGACCCAGTACTTC,CASSQSGTQYF
TRBJ2-7,NA,TRBV2,TRBD2,TGTGCCAGCAGTGGCGTGGGCGGGAGGGGAGGGGAGCAGTACTTC,CASSGVGGRGGEQYF
TRBJ2-5,NA,TRBV4-1,TRBD2,TGCGCCAGCAGCCAGGTTAGCGGGAGGGTTGAGACCCAGTACTTC,CASSQVSGRVETQYF
TRBJ2-3,NA,TRBV28,TRBD2,TGTGCCAGCAGTTCCCCAATCCGGGAGGCGACAGATACGCAGTATTTT,CASSSPIREATDTQYF
TRBJ2-7,few,TRBV4-3,NA,TGCGCCAGCAGCCTCTATGACAGCCAATACGAGCAGTACTTC,CASSLYDSQYEQYF
TRBJ2-7,NA,TRBV7-6,NA,TGTGCCAGCAGCTTCTCAGGCTGGGCAGAACCTTACGAGCAGTACTTC,CASSFSGWAEPYEQYF
TRBJ2-7,NA,TRBV27,NA,TGTGCCAGCAGCCCATTCTCTTCCTACGAGCAGTACTTC,CASSPFSSYEQYF
TRBJ1-4,NA,TRBV5-1,NA,TGCGCCAGCAGTGGGGGGTCCACTAATGAAAAACTGTTTTTT,CASSGGSTNEKLFF
TRBJ1-1,few,TRBV5-1,NA,TGCGCCAGCAGCTTGGGGGGGCTCATGAACACTGAAGCTTTCTTT,CASSLGGLMNTEAFF
TRBJ2-5,once,TRBV7-2,TRBD2,TGTGCCAGCAGCTTAGCGTCCAGCGGGGGCCAAGAGACCCAGTACTTC,CASSLASSGGQETQYF
TRBJ1-1,NA,TRBV5-5,TRBD1,TGTGCCAGCAGCAAGGACAGGGGGCTTGACGACACTGAAGCTTTCTTT,CASSKDRGLDDTEAFF
TRBJ2-5,NA,TRBV5-1,TRBD1,TGCGCCAGCAGCTCGACAGGGCTGGAGACCCAGTACTTC,CASSSTGLETQYF
TRBJ2-3,NA,TRBV5-1,NA,TGCGCCAGCAGCTCCGGACCTCCTTGGAATACGCAGTATTTT,CASSSGPPWNTQYF
TRBJ2-1,NA,TRBV18,TRBD2,TGTGCCAGCTCACTCGGACTAGCGGGAGCCAATGAGCAGTTCTTC,CASSLGLAGANEQFF
TRBJ2-1,NA,TRBV7-2,NA,TGTGCCAGCAGTCCCCGATGGTCCTACAATGAGCAGTTCTTC,CASSPRWSYNEQFF
TRBJ1-2,NA,TRBV7-2,NA,TGTGCCAGCAGCATCCAACAGGGAAGTAACTATGGCTACACCTTC,CASSIQQGSNYGYTF
TRBJ1-1,NA,TRBV20-1,NA,TGCAGTGCCAACGGACTTCGGAGGGCTTTCTTT,CSANGLRRAFF
TRBJ1-5,NA,TRBV6-1,NA,TGTGCCAGCAGTCAAGGACAGCCCAATCAGCCCCAGCATTTT,CASSQGQPNQPQHF
TRBJ2-5,NA,TRBV7-8,NA,TGTGCCAGCAGCTTGGGACAAGAAGAGACCCAGTACTTC,CASSLGQEETQYF
TRBJ2-7,NA,TRBV7-9,NA,TGTGCCAGCAGCCCGGAAGGTCTCAGCTCCTACGAGCAGTACTTC,CASSPEGLSSYEQYF
TRBJ2-2,NA,TRBV2,NA,TGTGCCAGCAGTTCGAGCAGGGGACTGGGCGGGGAGCTGTTTTTT,CASSSSRGLGGELFF
TRBJ1-4,once,TRBV6-6,TRBD1,TGTGCCAGCAGGGGTGGGGACAGGGGGATTGAAAAACTGTTTTTT,CASRGGDRGIEKLFF
TRBJ1-1,NA,TRBV10-3,NA,TGTGCCATCAAGGTCGCCGGTAACACTGAAGCTTTCTTT,CAIKVAGNTEAFF
TRBJ2-5,NA,TRBV5-4,NA,TGTGCCAGCAGCTTAAATCCAGGGGCCCAAGAGACCCAGTACTTC,CASSLNPGAQETQYF
TRBJ1-1,NA,TRBV11-2,NA,TGTGCCAGCAGCTGGAACAGGGTCGAAGCTTTCTTT,CASSWNRVEAFF
TRBJ1-5,NA,TRBV6-6,NA,TGTGCCAGCAGTTACTTCGTGGATAGCAATCAGCCCCAGCATTTT,CASSYFVDSNQPQHF
TRBJ2-1,NA,TRBV27,TRBD2,TGTGCCAGCAGTTTATTGGGGACTAGCGGGAGCCGTAGGAGCTCCTACAATGAGCAGTTCTTC,CASSLLGTSGSRRSSYNEQFF
TRBJ2-2,NA,TRBV7-2,NA,TGTGCCAGCAGCTTAGCGCACAGGACCGGGGAGCTGTTTTTT,CASSLAHRTGELFF
TRBJ2-7,once,TRBV6-1,NA,TGTGCCAGCAGTGGGCCGGGACTGCCCGAGCAGTACTTC,CASSGPGLPEQYF
TRBJ2-1,NA,TRBV7-9,TRBD1,TGTGCCAGCAGCTGGACAGGCGCAAATGAGCAGTTCTTC,CASSWTGANEQFF
TRBJ2-2,few,TRBV4-1,TRBD2,TGCGCCAGCAGCCAACCCCGTCTAGCGGGAGGCCCAAAGACCGGGGAGCTGTTTTTT,CASSQPRLAGGPKTGELFF
TRBJ2-5,NA,TRBV7-6,NA,TGTGCCAGCAGCCCCCGCGGTAGCGGCAAGTACCAAGAGACCCAGTACTTC,CASSPRGSGKYQETQYF
TRBJ1-5,NA,TRBV30,TRBD1,TGTGCCTGGGATACAGGGGCATATCAGCCCCAGCATTTT,CAWDTGAYQPQHF
TRBJ2-3,NA,TRBV29-1,TRBD2,TGCAGCGGTGACAGCGGGGGCACAGATACGCAGTATTTT,CSGDSGGTDTQYF
TRBJ2-2,NA,TRBV11-2,TRBD2,TGTGCCAGCAGCTTCCTTAGCGGGCTCGGGGAGCTGTTTTTT,CASSFLSGLGELFF
TRBJ2-3,NA,TRBV19,TRBD1,TGTGCCAGTAGTAGCGGACAGGCCACAGATACGCAGTATTTT,CASSSGQATDTQYF
TRBJ2-3,NA,TRBV4-1,TRBD1,TGCGCCAGCAGCCCCCAACCCCCCCGGGACAGATACACAGATACGCAGTATTTT,CASSPQPPRDRYTDTQYF
TRBJ1-2,NA,TRBV5-4,NA,TGTGCCAGCAGCTTGCTCTGGCCTACTAACTATGGCTACACCTTC,CASSLLWPTNYGYTF
TRBJ1-1,NA,TRBV4-3,TRBD1,TGCGCCAGCAGCCAAGGAGGGGGCAGGGCGAACACTGAAGCTTTCTTT,CASSQGGGRANTEAFF
TRBJ2-5,NA,TRBV5-1,NA,TGCGCCAGCAGCTTGACTAGCCCTCAAGAGACCCAGTACTTC,CASSLTSPQETQYF
TRBJ2-7,NA,TRBV5-1,NA,TGCGCCAGCAGCTTGGCCACGGGAGCAATGGGCGAGCAGTACTTC,CASSLATGAMGEQYF
TRBJ1-2,NA,TRBV7-2,NA,TGTGCCAGCAGCATGGATTCCGGCGTTCGTGGCTACACCTTC,CASSMDSGVRGYTF
TRBJ1-2,NA,TRBV5-6,NA,TGTGCCAGCAGACACCCCCGGGAGGGGTATGGCTACACCTTC,CASRHPREGYGYTF
TRBJ2-1,NA,TRBV11-2,NA,TGTGCCAGCAGCTTGGACATTTCCTACAATGAGCAGTTCTTC,CASSLDISYNEQFF
TRBJ2-7,NA,TRBV6-5,TRBD2,TGTGCCAGCAGTTACCCCACGGGAGGGGTGTACGAGCAGTACTTC,CASSYPTGGVYEQYF
TRBJ2-1,NA,TRBV11-2,NA,TGTGCCAGCAGATACTACAATGAGCAGTTCTTC,CASRYYNEQFF